Presented here are 15 T cell receptor beta chains from one specimen sequenced in a study of cytotoxic CD8 clonotypes in ibrutinib-treated CLL (TCRdb year 2021). The time point label corresponds to: about 11 months on ibrutinib. Library generation was performed with the immunoSEQ multiplex PCR assay. Drawn from immuneACCESS, this table holds only the in-frame rearrangements with V and J called that TCRdb kept. Clones are partly lost; checked studies trace under half to an unresolved V gene and leave the rest unexplained. For this sample the table gives 150,000 to 200,000 clones, of which 81% were detected only once. The ten largest clones add up to roughly 2% of the sample. The material was PBMCs, obtained after 12 months of ibrutinib treatment. These receptors were taken from a human donor with chronic lymphocytic leukemia.

This clone was seen more than once but under ten times. This sequence joins TRBV4-2 and TRBJ1-1; D gene uncertain. Germline lookup yields CDR1 LGHNA and CDR2 YNFKEQ. The V gene lost 0 bases and the J gene lost 0 bases, with 5 bases spanning the gap. CDR3 length: 14 amino acids. The CDR3 coding sequence is TGTGCCAGCAGCCAAGAACTGGTGAACACTGAAGCTTTCTTT. This sequence encodes CASSQELVNTEAFF.

V usage is TRBV28 and J usage is TRBJ1-1; D is undetermined. This CDR3 comprises 13 residues. In germline, CDR1 is MDHEN, CDR2 SYDVKM. Trimming shortened V by 11 bases and J by 0 bases, and 13 bases separated the two germline ends. CDR3 residues: CACHQGLNTEAFF. CDR3 in DNA: TGTGCCTGCCATCAAGGGTTGAACACTGAAGCTTTCTTT.

This clone came up a few times. The rearrangement joins TRBV5-6 to TRBJ2-2; possible D gene TRBD1, 6 bases. This CDR3 has 14 amino acids. V was cut by 0 bases and J by 5 bases, with 8 bases left in between. Germline V gives CDR1 SGHDT, CDR2 YYEEEE. The CDR3 sequence is CASSLGTGTGELFF. The CDR3, as DNA: TGTGCCAGCAGCTTGGGTACAGGGACCGGGGAGCTGTTTTTT.

This sequence joins TRBV19 and TRBJ2-7; 11 bases map to TRBD2. Germline trimming cut 4 bases from V and 0 bases from J; bases unmatched to any gene: 2. The CDR3 sequence is 15 residues long. Germline lookup yields CDR1 LNHDA and CDR2 SQIVND (reference sequence). CDR3 DNA: TGTGCCAGTAGTACGCTAGCGGGGGGCTCCTACGAGCAGTACTTC. Protein: CASSTLAGGSYEQYF.

The J gene is TRBJ1-6, the V gene TRBV5-8; D unresolved. Trimming removed 3 bases at V and 0 bases at J, with 7 bases between. Germline CDR1 reads SGHTS; CDR2 reads YDEGEE. The CDR3 is 15 amino acids. The CDR3, as DNA: TGTGCCAGCAGCTCCCTTAGCTCCTATAATTCACCCCTCCACTTT. Encoded protein: CASSSLSSYNSPLHF.

CDR3 DNA: TGCGCCAGCAGCGGGGGACTAGCGGACTCGGAGCAGTACTTC. Protein: CASSGGLADSEQYF. V and J are TRBV5-1 and TRBJ2-7; 11 positions agree with TRBD2. Per germline, CDR1 SGHRS and CDR2 YFSETQ. Trimming at V came to 4 bases and at J to 7 bases, leaving 7 bases not matched to a gene. The CDR3 totals 14 residues.

The chain joins TRBV6-1 to TRBJ2-3; 13 positions match TRBD2. The germline gives CDR1 MNHNS, CDR2 SASEGT. After removal of 3 bases from V and 1 base from J, the junction contained 7 bases not matched to a gene. The CDR3 consists of 18 residues. This CDR3 is CASSEWTSGRGGTDTQYF. The CDR3 DNA sequence: TGTGCCAGCAGTGAGTGGACTAGCGGGAGAGGTGGCACAGATACGCAGTATTTT.

The genes are TRBV27 and TRBJ2-2; 9 nucleotides align to TRBD2. V shed 6 bases and J 1 base; nucleotides not matched to a gene: 9. Germline loops: CDR1 MNHEY, CDR2 SMNVEV (reference sequence). The CDR3 spans 17 residues. The CDR3 DNA sequence: TGTGCCAGCAGCAGACTAGCGGCCCGGCTGAACACCGGGGAGCTGTTTTTT. Protein product: CASSRLAARLNTGELFF.

The genes are TRBV7-9 and TRBJ2-3; D is perhaps TRBD1 or TRBD2 (5 bases each). Germline CDR1 reads SEHNR; CDR2 reads FQNEAQ (reference sequence). The CDR3 extends over 19 amino acids. With 7 bases removed from V and 0 bases from J, the gap between germline ends came to 26 bases. The chain's CDR3 is CASTPGKLGVTKSTDTQYF. The CDR3 DNA reads as TGTGCCAGCACCCCCGGAAAACTAGGGGTCACAAAGAGCACAGATACGCAGTATTTT.

This rearrangement joins TRBV7-9 to TRBJ2-7; no clear D gene. Germline V gene data show CDR1 as SEHNR and CDR2 as FQNEAQ (reference sequence). The CDR3 runs to 13 residues. Trimming took off 1 base at V and 6 bases at J, with 10 bases between the two ends. CDR3 DNA sequence: TGTGCCAGCAGCTTAGACCCTGTACGCGAGCAGTACTTC. It specifies CASSLDPVREQYF.

The V gene is TRBV29-1, the J gene TRBJ2-3, with 9 nucleotides matching TRBD2. The CDR3 runs 14 residues. The germline gives CDR1 SQVTM, CDR2 ANQGSEA. The V and J ends lost 8 bases and 4 bases, in that order; junction bases with no gene match: 10. The CDR3 protein is CSFRSGSSADTQYF. CDR3 nucleotides: TGCAGCTTCCGTAGCGGGAGCAGCGCAGATACGCAGTATTTT.

The rearrangement links TRBV18 to TRBJ1-1, with no clear D. The ends were cut back, 1 base at V and 1 base at J, with 19 bases in the middle. This CDR3 has 18 residues. The germline V gene has CDR1 KGHSH and CDR2 LQKENI. The CDR3 here is CASSPLNPKSSGNTEAFF. CDR3 bases: TGTGCCAGCTCACCACTGAACCCGAAGTCGTCGGGGAACACTGAAGCTTTCTTT. Together with reference TRBV18 and TRBJ1-1, the CDR3 gives the full variable domain: NAGVMQNPRHLVRRRGQEARLRCSPMKGHSHVYWYRQLPEEGLKFMVYLQKENIIDESGMPKERFSAEFPKEGPSILRIQQVVRGDSAAYFCASSPLNPKSSGNTEAFFGQGTRLTVV.

This clone occurred a few times. V gene TRBV6-5 combines with J gene TRBJ1-2; TRBD1 matches at 8 bases. The CDR3 has 14 amino acids. Trimming removed 6 bases from V and 6 bases from J; junction bases left unmatched: 9. Germline values: CDR1 MNHEY, CDR2 SVGAGI. The CDR3 region has the DNA TGTGCCAGCAGACCCTGGACAGGGCAAGATGGCTACACCTTC. This codes for CASRPWTGQDGYTF.

The V call is TRBV28, the J call TRBJ2-1; no clear D. The V gene's germline CDR1 is MDHEN and CDR2 SYDVKM. The CDR3 has 13 residues. The V gene lost 7 bases and the J gene lost 5 bases, with 12 bases spanning the gap. The CDR3 region has the DNA TGTGCCAGCACCCTCAAATGGCACAATGAGCAGTTCTTC. Protein product: CASTLKWHNEQFF.

The V and J genes are TRBV19 and TRBJ2-2; unclear D gene. Trimming took off 5 bases at V and 6 bases at J, with 13 bases between the two ends. The CDR3 spans 14 residues. Germline assignment: CDR1 LNHDA and CDR2 SQIVND (reference sequence). The CDR3: CASSVRPLAGELFF. The CDR3 coding sequence is TGTGCCAGTAGTGTCCGACCCCTGGCCGGGGAGCTGTTTTTT.